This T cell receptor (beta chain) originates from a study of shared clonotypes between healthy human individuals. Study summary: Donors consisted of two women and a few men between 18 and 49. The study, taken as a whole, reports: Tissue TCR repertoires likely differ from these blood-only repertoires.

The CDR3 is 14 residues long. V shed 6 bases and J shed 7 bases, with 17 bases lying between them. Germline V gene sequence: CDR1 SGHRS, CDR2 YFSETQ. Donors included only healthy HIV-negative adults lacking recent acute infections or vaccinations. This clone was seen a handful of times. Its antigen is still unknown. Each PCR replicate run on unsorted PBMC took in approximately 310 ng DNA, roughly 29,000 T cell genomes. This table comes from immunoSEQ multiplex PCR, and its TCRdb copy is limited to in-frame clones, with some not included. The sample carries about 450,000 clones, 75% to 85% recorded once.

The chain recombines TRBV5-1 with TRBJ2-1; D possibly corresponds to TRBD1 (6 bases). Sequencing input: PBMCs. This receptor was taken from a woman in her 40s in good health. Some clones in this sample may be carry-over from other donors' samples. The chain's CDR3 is CASKEEPGVNEQFF. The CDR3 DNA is TGCGCCAGCAAGGAGGAACCAGGGGTAAATGAGCAGTTCTTC.